Listed below are T cell receptor beta chains from one sample, sequenced in a study of T cell repertoires in cytomegalovirus infection. A single record per CDR3 protein comes from TCRdb applying MiXCR to the reads. The data show some 680,000 distinct CDR3 sequences, roughly 35% seen once. Sequencing input: PBMCs. All receptors come from a human donor in good health (CMV status not recorded). Some clones in this sample may be carry-over from other donors' samples. CDR3s include the opening cysteine and the closing phenylalanine or tryptophan. The D gene is left open where the match is weak. Expanded clones are given a class, and other clones once, few, many or no size at all.

TRBD2	TRBV7-9	TRBJ2-7	-	CASSLGLGTSENYEQYF	TGTGCCAGCAGCTTAGGCCTAGGGACTAGCGAGAACTACGAGCAGTACTTC
TRBD1	TRBV27	TRBJ1-1	few	CASRRDRENTEAFF	TGTGCCAGCCGCCGGGACAGAGAGAACACTGAAGCTTTCTTT
TRBD1	TRBV6-1	TRBJ1-2	-	CASSGAGGREFYGYTF	TGTGCCAGCAGTGGTGCAGGGGGGAGGGAGTTCTATGGCTACACCTTC
-	TRBV20-1	TRBJ2-5	few	CSASLGGSRETQYF	TGCAGTGCTTCATTAGGGGGTTCGAGAGAGACCCAGTACTTC
-	TRBV18	TRBJ1-1	-	CASSAHENTEAFF	TGTGCCAGCTCGGCGCATGAGAACACTGAAGCTTTCTTT
TRBD1	TRBV27	TRBJ1-5	-	CASKDRGGQPQHF	TGTGCCAGCAAGGACAGGGGCGGACAGCCCCAGCATTTT
TRBD2	TRBV5-1	TRBJ2-3	few	CASSLYGLAGGTDTQYF	TGCGCCAGCAGCTTGTACGGACTAGCGGGAGGCACAGATACGCAGTATTTT
-	TRBV24-1	TRBJ2-7	-	CATSDEQIHEQYF	TGTGCCACCAGTGATGAACAGATCCACGAGCAGTACTTC
-	TRBV7-2	TRBJ2-3	-	CASSTVTDTQYF	TGTGCCAGCAGCACGGTCACAGATACGCAGTATTTT
-	TRBV7-6	TRBJ2-2	few	CASSLGLDTGELFF	TGTGCTAGCAGCTTGGGACTGGACACCGGGGAGCTGTTTTTT
TRBD1	TRBV20-1	TRBJ2-5	-	CSAQDRGSEETQYF	TGCAGTGCCCAAGACAGGGGTTCGGAGGAGACCCAGTACTTC
TRBD2	TRBV12-3/TRBV12-4	TRBJ2-3	-	CASSLSGGVSDTQYF	TGTGCCAGCAGTTTAAGCGGGGGGGTCAGTGATACGCAGTATTTT
TRBD2	TRBV10-2	TRBJ2-7	few	CASSDRGGLSSYEQYF	TGCGCCAGCAGTGATCGCGGGGGGCTCAGCTCCTACGAGCAGTACTTC
-	TRBV2	TRBJ1-5	few	CASRIEGDQPQHF	TGTGCCAGCAGGATTGAGGGGGATCAGCCCCAGCATTTT
TRBD1	TRBV6-1	TRBJ2-4	-	CASRVTGDKNIQYF	TGTGCCAGCAGAGTAACAGGGGACAAAAACATTCAGTACTTC
-	TRBV25-1	TRBJ2-3	-	CASSESSTDTQYF	TGTGCCAGCAGTGAGTCTAGCACAGATACGCAGTATTTT
-	TRBV7-9	TRBJ1-2	many	CASTGDYGYTF	TGTGCCAGCACAGGAGACTATGGCTACACCTTC
-	TRBV28	TRBJ1-1	-	CASSLSENTEAFF	TGTGCCAGCAGTTTATCAGAAAACACTGAAGCTTTCTTT
-	TRBV24-1	TRBJ2-1	few	CATSDSRNEQFF	TGTGCCACCAGTGATTCCAGAAATGAGCAGTTCTTC
TRBD1	TRBV5-1	TRBJ1-1	few	CASSFGDSLNTEAFF	TGCGCCAGCAGCTTTGGGGACAGCTTGAACACTGAAGCTTTCTTT
TRBD1	TRBV24-1	TRBJ2-1	-	CATSVGQGYHEQFF	TGTGCCACCAGTGTGGGACAGGGGTATCATGAGCAGTTCTTC
-	TRBV7-2	TRBJ1-6	-	CASSYRVSPLHF	TGTGCCAGCAGCTACCGGGTATCACCCCTCCACTTT
-	TRBV4-1	TRBJ1-1	-	CASSQDSRDKAFF	TGTGCCAGCAGCCAAGATAGCCGGGACAAGGCTTTCTTT
-	TRBV7-8	TRBJ2-2	few	CASRPQGARGGELFF	TGTGCCAGCCGACCACAGGGTGCCAGGGGCGGGGAGCTGTTTTTT
-	TRBV6-2/TRBV6-3	TRBJ1-5	-	CASTRTVSNQPQHF	TGTGCCAGTACTCGGACGGTTAGCAATCAGCCCCAGCATTTT
-	TRBV7-9	TRBJ2-7	-	CASSGMGSFREQYF	TGTGCCAGCAGCGGCATGGGCAGCTTTCGCGAGCAGTACTTC
TRBD2	TRBV7-3	TRBJ2-1	many	CASSFSGGAHNEQFF	TGTGCCAGCAGCTTTAGCGGGGGGGCGCACAATGAGCAGTTCTTC
TRBD1	TRBV12-3/TRBV12-4	TRBJ1-3	-	CASSLGQAPGNTIYF	TGTGCCAGCAGTTTGGGACAGGCTCCTGGAAACACCATATATTTT
-	TRBV4-3	TRBJ1-5	-	CASRDAGSNQPQHF	TGCGCCAGCAGAGACGCCGGAAGCAATCAGCCCCAGCATTTT